Below, 23 T cell receptor beta chains from the same sample are listed, as sequenced in a study of T cell repertoires in cytomegalovirus infection. TCRdb reprocessed the reads via MiXCR and lists one record per CDR3 protein. The table lists fewer than 550,000 distinct CDR3 sequences, approximately 25% of them singletons, with about 13% in the top ten. Sequenced sample: PBMCs. The receptors shown here come from a human donor in good health (CMV status not recorded). Some clones in this sample may be carry-over from other donors' samples.

This clonotype was seen many times. The chain combines TRBV7-2 with TRBJ2-5, with 10 bases that match TRBD2. V shed 4 bases, J shed 2 bases, and the junction held 7 bases outside the gene matches. From germline, CDR1 is SGHTA and CDR2 FQGNSA. This CDR3 is 16 amino acids long. CDR3 DNA: TGTGCCAGCAGCTCCAAGGGACTAGCGTATCAAGAGACCCAGTACTTC. Its protein is CASSSKGLAYQETQYF.

CDR3 coding DNA: TGTGCCAGCAGCTTAGATAGGGCGGGCGGCTACACCTTC. Translated, it gives CASSLDRAGGYTF. The chain links TRBV6-6 to TRBJ1-2; D is ambiguous. The CDR3 covers 13 residues. Between the trimmed V and J ends, which lost 6 bases and 8 bases, there was a span of 16 bases. Per the germline V gene, CDR1 is MNHNY and CDR2 is SVGAGI (reference sequence).

This clonotype was observed a handful of times. V gene TRBV7-2 combines with J gene TRBJ2-1; TRBD1 aligns across 7 bases. The CDR3 consists of 15 residues. Per the germline V gene, CDR1 is SGHTA and CDR2 is FQGNSA. V lost 5 bases, J lost 4 bases, and 8 bases stayed unmatched. The DNA of the CDR3 is TGTGCCAGCAGCCCCTCGGGGACAGTTTACAATGAGCAGTTCTTC. It specifies CASSPSGTVYNEQFF.

V and J are TRBV4-2 and TRBJ2-3; D is perhaps TRBD1 or TRBD2 (6 bases each). Looked up from germline, CDR1 is LGHNA and CDR2 is YNFKEQ. The CDR3 length is 15 residues. V lost 3 bases to trimming and J lost 2 bases, with 12 bases between them. Here the CDR3 DNA reads TGTGCCAGCAGCCAGGAGGGGGGAAACACAGATACGCAGTATTTT. It translates to CASSQEGGNTDTQYF.

This clonotype was picked up one time. The chain employs TRBV27 and TRBJ1-1; 7 positions match TRBD1. The CDR3 sequence is 16 residues long. The germline CDR1 and CDR2 sequences are MNHEY and SMNVEV (reference sequence). V trimming: 6 bases; J trimming: 3 bases; junction bases outside the gene matches: 13. CDR3 sequence: CASRRYRGLSDTEAFF. The CDR3 DNA follows: TGTGCCAGCAGGCGCTACAGGGGACTCTCGGACACTGAAGCTTTCTTT.

The V call is TRBV20-1, the J call TRBJ2-6; tentative D call: TRBD2 (5 bases). The CDR3 sequence is 20 residues long. The germline V gene has CDR1 DFQATT and CDR2 SNEGSKA (reference sequence). Trimming left V 3 bases short and J 1 base short, with 25 bases between. The CDR3 is CSARSGVSAGVGSGANVLTF. CDR3 in DNA: TGCAGTGCTAGGTCCGGGGTGTCGGCCGGGGTTGGATCTGGGGCCAACGTCCTGACTTTC.

The genes are TRBV30 and TRBJ1-6, with D uncertain. The V and J ends lost 5 bases and 7 bases respectively, with 21 bases between them. The CDR3 has 16 amino acids. The germline V gene encodes CDR1 GTSNPN and CDR2 SVGIG (reference sequence). CDR3 loop: CAWRGTPAFRNSPLHF. CDR3 bases: TGTGCCTGGCGAGGTACTCCGGCGTTTCGGAATTCACCCCTCCACTTT.

The chain links TRBV7-9 to TRBJ2-7; either TRBD1 or TRBD2 may fit D (5 bases each). CDR1 is SEHNR and CDR2 is FQNEAQ in the germline V gene (reference sequence). The CDR3 loop spans 12 amino acids. Trimming pared 5 bases from V and 6 bases from J, leaving 11 bases between. CDR3 nucleotide sequence: TGTGCCAGCAGCCTACGGGGCTCCGAGCAGTACGTC. It is translated as CASSLRGSEQYV.

In its sample, this clonotype was seen many times. DNA for the CDR3: TGTGCCAGCAGCAGGACCGGGACTGAGGGCTACACCTTC. Translating it yields CASSRTGTEGYTF. The chain couples TRBV7-2 to TRBJ1-2; tentative D call: TRBD1 (5 bases). The length of the CDR3 is 13 residues. Germline lookup yields CDR1 SGHTA and CDR2 FQGNSA. The germline V and J ends were trimmed by 5 bases and 8 bases, with 15 bases remaining between them. The full variable domain, rest sourced from reference TRBV7-2 and TRBJ1-2, is GAGVSQSPSNKVTEKGKDVELRCDPISGHTALYWYRQSLGQGLEFLIYFQGNSAPDKSGLPSDRFSAERTGGSVSTLTIQRTQQEDSAVYLCASSRTGTEGYTFGSGTRLTVV.

This clonotype was seen only a few times. The chain employs TRBV28 and TRBJ2-1; D may be TRBD2 (7 bases). The V gene lost 6 bases and the J gene lost 8 bases, with 23 bases spanning the gap. CDR1 and CDR2 from the germline V gene are MDHEN and SYDVKM. The CDR3 covers 16 residues. CDR3 protein: CASRFGRRRGQHEQFF. The CDR3 DNA sequence: TGTGCCAGCAGATTTGGGCGTCGGCGGGGGCAACATGAGCAGTTCTTC. Full variable domain (rest looked up from reference TRBV28 and TRBJ2-1): DVKVTQSSRYLVKRTGEKVFLECVQDMDHENMFWYRQDPGLGLRLIYFSYDVKMKEKGDIPEGYSVSREKKERFSLILESASTNQTSMYLCASRFGRRRGQHEQFFGPGTRLTVL.

This clonotype occurred many times. This chain joins TRBV7-2 and TRBJ1-6, with 8 positions matching TRBD1. Germline V gene sequence: CDR1 SGHTA, CDR2 FQGNSA. V trimming: 5 bases; J trimming: 8 bases; junction bases outside the gene matches: 5. This CDR3 contains 14 residues. The CDR3 DNA reads TGTGCCAGCAGCCCCGGGACAGGCTATTCACCCCTCCACTTT. Its protein is CASSPGTGYSPLHF.

This clonotype was recorded at least ten times. The chain joins TRBV11-2 to TRBJ2-5; TRBD1 aligns across 9 bases. CDR3 length: 14 residues. With V trimmed by 4 bases and J by 5 bases, 5 bases remained unmatched. Per germline, CDR1 SGHAT and CDR2 FQNNGV. The CDR3: CASSSGQGMETQYF. The CDR3 bases are TGTGCCAGCAGCTCCGGACAGGGGATGGAGACCCAGTACTTC.

This clonotype came up a few times. The chain recombines TRBV19 with TRBJ1-1; weak D call: TRBD1 (6 bases). The CDR3 is made up of 15 amino acids. Trimming stripped 7 bases from V and 3 bases from J, with 18 bases between. Germline V gene lookup returns CDR1 LNHDA and CDR2 SQIVND (reference sequence). The CDR3 protein is CASIPPPGGHTEAFF. DNA of the CDR3: TGTGCCAGTATACCACCGCCGGGGGGCCACACTGAAGCTTTCTTT.

This clonotype was counted between two and nine times. The chain is built from TRBV6-2 or TRBV6-3 and TRBJ2-5; 7 nucleotides match TRBD1. V gave up 5 bases and J gave up 0 bases; unmatched junction bases: 9. The germline gives CDR1 MNHEY, CDR2 SVGEGT. This CDR3 is built from 16 residues. The CDR3 reads CASSPIGQGDQETQYF. The CDR3 coding sequence is TGTGCCAGCAGTCCAATTGGCCAGGGGGACCAAGAGACCCAGTACTTC.

This clonotype was recorded many times. The chain combines TRBV7-2 with TRBJ2-2, with 7 bases that match TRBD1. The CDR3 runs 15 residues. Germline CDR1 and CDR2: SGHTA and FQGNSA. V gave up 5 bases and J gave up 3 bases; unmatched junction bases: 6. The CDR3 protein is CASSPRDRDTGELFF. Here the CDR3 DNA reads TGTGCCAGCAGCCCCCGGGACAGAGACACCGGGGAGCTGTTTTTT.

The CDR3 DNA reads TGTGCCAGCAGCTCCCCCGACAAAGAGACCCAGTACTTC. Translating gives CASSSPDKETQYF. This rearrangement joins TRBV5-4 to TRBJ2-5; no firm D call. The CDR3 loop spans 13 amino acids. V was clipped by 3 bases and J by 3 bases, with 9 bases between them. Germline loops: CDR1 SGHNT, CDR2 YYREEE (reference sequence).

The V and J genes are TRBV28 and TRBJ2-5, with 11 positions matching TRBD2. Germline V gene data show CDR1 as MDHEN and CDR2 as SYDVKM. Unmatched junction bases numbered 8, after V lost 3 bases and J lost 5 bases. CDR3 length: 16 residues. Written as DNA, the CDR3 is TGTGCCAGCAGTTTCACTAGCGGGAGTGGGGGGGAGACCCAGTACTTC. Its protein product is CASSFTSGSGGETQYF.

The table lists this clonotype with many counts. The V and J genes are TRBV7-3 and TRBJ2-3, with 9 bases identical to TRBD2. Germline CDR1 and CDR2: SGHTA and FQGTGA. Trimming at V came to 7 bases and at J to 6 bases, leaving 11 bases not matched to a gene. The CDR3 covers 15 residues. CDR3 residues: CASKKLAGESDTQYF. The CDR3 bases are TGTGCCAGCAAAAAGTTAGCGGGAGAGTCCGATACGCAGTATTTT.

This clonotype was counted ten times or more. V usage is TRBV12-3 or TRBV12-4 and J usage is TRBJ1-1; D call uncertain. Deletions cut 3 bases from V and 3 bases from J, with 11 bases between. CDR3 length: 14 amino acids. The CDR3, as DNA: TGTGCCAGCAGTTTGTGGACCGACGACACTGAAGCTTTCTTT. Translated: CASSLWTDDTEAFF.

This clonotype was observed at least ten times. The V and J genes are TRBV11-2 and TRBJ2-5; 9 positions match TRBD1. The junction had 2 bases not matched to a gene; V was cut back by 4 bases and J by 5 bases. This CDR3 has 13 amino acids. Germline CDR1 reads SGHAT; CDR2 reads FQNNGV. The CDR3 sequence: CASSYRGRETQYF. The CDR3 nucleotides read TGTGCCAGCAGCTACAGGGGGCGGGAGACCCAGTACTTC.

Regarding this clonotype: A read error may be the cause here, since a much bigger clone is one base away. For the CDR3, the DNA is TGTGCCAGCACCTTTTTCCCCGGGCCAACCTACGAGCAGCACTTC. It translates to CASTFFPGPTYEQHF. The chain has TRBV7-2 and TRBJ2-7; D uncertain. The CDR3 runs 15 residues. The germline gives CDR1 SGHTA, CDR2 FQGNSA. The whole variable domain, remainder taken from reference TRBV7-2 and TRBJ2-7, is GAGVSQSPSNKVTEKGKDVELRCDPISGHTALYWYRQSLGQGLEFLIYFQGNSAPDKSGLPSDRFSAERTGGSVSTLTIQRTQQEDSAVYLCASTFFPGPTYEQHFGPGTRLTVT.

This sequence joins TRBV6-1 and TRBJ1-1; D is uncertain. Trimming removed 3 bases from V and 1 base from J, with 6 bases in between. This CDR3 is built from 13 residues. CDR1 MNHNS and CDR2 SASEGT come from the germline V gene. CDR3 sequence: CASSDLQNTEAFF. The CDR3 region has the DNA TGTGCCAGCAGTGATCTACAGAACACTGAAGCTTTCTTT.

This clonotype was counted many times. The chain uses TRBV7-2 and TRBJ2-7, with a tentative D call TRBD2 (5 bases). Germline V gene sequence: CDR1 SGHTA, CDR2 FQGNSA. CDR3 length equals 15 residues. V lost 4 bases and J lost 3, with 16 bases in between. CDR3 sequence reads: CASSSGKGPNYEQYF. The CDR3 DNA reads TGTGCCAGCAGCTCCGGGAAGGGCCCGAACTACGAGCAGTACTTC.